This T cell receptor beta chain was identified in a study of beta chain features in type 1 diabetes. Study context: The patients were much like the healthy donors in age, gender and cell yields. Across the samples, roughly 98 million sorted cells were examined in total.

Isolated RNA was reverse transcribed in full, so expressed TCRB transcripts were sequenced. Naive, central memory and regulatory T cell samples averaged around 3.9 million immunoSEQ reads each. Using immunoSEQ multiplex PCR, the repertoire was profiled, and TCRdb retains in-frame clones only, with some absent. The sample lists nearly 700,000 clones; around 15% were seen once. Regarding the study as a whole: In every one of the four CD4+ subsets, TCRB CDR3s were moderately but significantly shorter in Type 1 diabetes patients.

CDR3 length equals 14 residues. Germline CDR1 is MNHEY and CDR2 is SMNVEV (reference sequence). V was pared by 3 bases and J by 7 bases, with 13 bases between. For this clone: The antigen is not known.

The material sequenced was naive CD4+ T cells from blood. V usage is TRBV27 and J usage is TRBJ1-5; tentative D call: TRBD1 (6 bases). The receptor was isolated from a man aged 18 to 35 with type 1 diabetes. The CDR3 DNA reads as TGTGCCAGCAGTTTCGGGGGCAACAGCCAGCCCCAGCATTTT. Encoded protein: CASSFGGNSQPQHF.